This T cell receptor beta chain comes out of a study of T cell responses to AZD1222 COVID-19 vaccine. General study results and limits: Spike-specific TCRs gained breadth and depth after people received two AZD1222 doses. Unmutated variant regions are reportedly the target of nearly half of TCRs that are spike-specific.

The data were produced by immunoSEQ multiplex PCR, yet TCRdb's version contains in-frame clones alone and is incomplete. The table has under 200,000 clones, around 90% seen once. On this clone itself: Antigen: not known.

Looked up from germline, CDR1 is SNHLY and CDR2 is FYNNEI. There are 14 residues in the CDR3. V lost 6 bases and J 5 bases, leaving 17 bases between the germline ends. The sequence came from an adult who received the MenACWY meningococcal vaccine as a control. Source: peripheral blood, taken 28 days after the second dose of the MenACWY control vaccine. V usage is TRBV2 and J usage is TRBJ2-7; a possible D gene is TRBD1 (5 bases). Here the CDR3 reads CASRVQGRVHEQYF. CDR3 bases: TGTGCCAGCAGAGTTCAGGGTAGGGTCCACGAGCAGTACTTC. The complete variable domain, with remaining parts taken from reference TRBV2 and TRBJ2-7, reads EPEVTQTPSHQVTQMGQEVILRCVPISNHLYFYWYRQILGQKVEFLVSFYNNEISEKSEIFDDQFSVERPDGSNFTLKIRSTKLEDSAMYFCASRVQGRVHEQYFGPGTRLTVT.